Each of the 18 T cell receptor beta chains below was sequenced from the same sample in a study of beta chain features in type 1 diabetes. Investigators reverse transcribed all isolated RNA, so they sequenced expressed TCRB transcripts. Assay: immunoSEQ multiplex PCR; the TCRdb copy retains only in-frame clones and omits some. The repertoire holds roughly 450,000 clones, with over 11% as singletons. The material sequenced was naive CD4+ T cells from blood. The receptor set was obtained from a man aged 25-45 years in good health.

The chain is built from TRBV4-3 and TRBJ2-3; D possibly matches TRBD1 or TRBD2 (6 bases each). The CDR3 runs 15 residues. Deletions cut 7 bases from V and 3 bases from J, with 17 bases between. In germline, CDR1 is LGHNA, CDR2 YSLEER. This CDR3 is CASKTRGARTDTQYF. CDR3 sequence (DNA): TGCGCCAGCAAGACGAGGGGGGCGAGGACAGATACGCAGTATTTT.

Concerning this clone itself: An end of the junction differs from the germline gene, which may be a read error. The chain has TRBV10-3 and TRBJ2-5; no definite D call. Per the germline V gene, CDR1 is ENHRY and CDR2 is SYGVKD. The length of the CDR3 is 14 residues. DNA for the CDR3: TGTGCCATCAGTGCCGTGGCAGGCCAAGAGGCCCAGTACTTC. Its translation is CAISAVAGQEAQYF.

This clone came up a few times. The chain is built from TRBV7-9 and TRBJ2-1; a weak D match, TRBD1 (7 bases). Germline V lookup: CDR1 SEHNR, CDR2 FQNEAQ (reference sequence). The CDR3 length is 15 residues. Trimming cost V 0 bases and J 7 bases, with 13 bases left between them. The CDR3 nucleotides are TGTGCCAGCAGCTTAGCGCGAGCAGGGGGGAATGAGCAGTTCTTC. Residues: CASSLARAGGNEQFF.

The J gene is TRBJ2-5, the V gene TRBV5-6, with unresolved D. In germline, CDR1 is SGHDT, CDR2 YYEEEE. Trimming took off 2 bases at V and 5 bases at J, with 16 bases between the two ends. This CDR3 comprises 15 residues. Written as DNA, the CDR3 is TGTGCCAGCAGCTTCGCGACTCCACGGGTGGAGACCCAGTACTTC. It yields the protein CASSFATPRVETQYF.

The V gene is TRBV29-1, the J gene TRBJ1-4, with a possible D match to TRBD1 (5 bases). CDR1 is SQVTM, CDR2 ANQGSEA, per germline. V was shortened by 5 bases and J by 2 bases, with 9 bases between the two germline ends. CDR3 length: 13 amino acids. CDR3 region: CSVSGRTNEKLFF. The CDR3 DNA reads as TGCAGCGTTTCAGGGCGTACTAATGAAAAACTGTTTTTT. Based on the CDR3 plus reference TRBV29-1 and TRBJ1-4, the full variable domain is SAVISQKPSRDICQRGTSLTIQCQVDSQVTMMFWYRQQPGQSLTLIATANQGSEATYESGFVIDKFPISRPNLTFSTLTVSNMSPEDSSIYLCSVSGRTNEKLFFGSGTQLSVL.

The rearrangement joins TRBV9 to TRBJ2-7; 8 bases fit TRBD1. The CDR3 extends over 14 amino acids. CDR1 SGDLS and CDR2 YYNGEE come from the germline V gene. The V and J ends lost 2 bases and 6 bases, in that order; junction bases with no gene match: 7. The chain's CDR3 is CASSVGQGAGEQYF. The CDR3, as DNA: TGTGCCAGCAGCGTGGGGCAGGGGGCAGGCGAGCAGTACTTC.

Of note for this clone: Different DNA sequences within this sample yield the same CDR3. In nucleotides, the CDR3 is TGTGCCAGCAGCGTAGGTAGTAGCTCCTACGAGCAGTACTTC. Translating gives CASSVGSSSYEQYF. V usage is TRBV9 and J usage is TRBJ2-7; D is uncertain. The germline V gene encodes CDR1 SGDLS and CDR2 YYNGEE. The V and J ends lost 0 bases and 0 bases respectively, with 7 bases between them. There are 14 residues in the CDR3. Complete variable domain (other parts from reference TRBV9 and TRBJ2-7): DSGVTQTPKHLITATGQRVTLRCSPRSGDLSVYWYQQSLDQGLQFLIQYYNGEERAKGNILERFSAQQFPDLHSELNLSSLELGDSALYFCASSVGSSSYEQYFGPGTRLTVT.

This clone was seen a handful of times. The chain employs TRBV18 and TRBJ2-5; possibly TRBD2 for D (6 bases). The ends were cut back, 6 bases at V and 5 bases at J, with 13 bases in the middle. Germline CDR1 is KGHSH and CDR2 is LQKENI. This CDR3 contains 13 residues. CDR3 residues: CASSPGSGETQYF. DNA of the CDR3: TGTGCCAGCTCCCCGGGGAGCGGGGAGACCCAGTACTTC. Full variable domain (rest looked up from reference TRBV18 and TRBJ2-5): NAGVMQNPRHLVRRRGQEARLRCSPMKGHSHVYWYRQLPEEGLKFMVYLQKENIIDESGMPKERFSAEFPKEGPSILRIQQVVRGDSAAYFCASSPGSGETQYFGPGTRLLVL.

CDR3 bases: TGTGCCAGCAGCCCCTACTCCGGGACCGCATTTACCAGTGAGCAGTTCTTC. This sequence encodes CASSPYSGTAFTSEQFF. The chain uses TRBV5-6 and TRBJ2-1; TRBD1 or TRBD2 may be the D gene (5 bases each). Trimming stripped 4 bases from V and 9 bases from J, with 26 bases between. CDR1 SGHDT and CDR2 YYEEEE come from the germline V gene. The CDR3 has 17 amino acids.

This clone was seen more than once but under ten times. The rearrangement joins TRBV7-6 to TRBJ2-6, with D unresolved. In germline, CDR1 is SGHVS, CDR2 FNYEAQ. The V end lost 4 bases, the J end lost 4 bases, and 14 bases lay between the germline ends. The CDR3 is 16 amino acids. Here the CDR3 DNA reads TGTGCCAGCAGCTCCCAAGGAGTCACAGGGGCCAACGTCCTGACTTTC. Translated: CASSSQGVTGANVLTF.

This clone was observed a single time. This chain uses TRBV9 with TRBJ1-1; D might be TRBD1 (5 bases). V was cut by 4 bases and J by 1 base, with 8 bases left in between. The germline V gene encodes CDR1 SGDLS and CDR2 YYNGEE. The CDR3 covers 13 residues. This CDR3 reads CASSSGRNTEAFF. DNA for the CDR3: TGTGCCAGCAGCTCGGGACGGAACACTGAAGCTTTCTTT.

This chain links TRBV29-1 with TRBJ1-2; D is unclear. Deletions cut 7 bases from V and 8 bases from J, with 14 bases between. There are 11 residues in the CDR3. Germline V CDR1 and CDR2: SQVTM, ANQGSEA. For the CDR3, the DNA is TGCAGCGCGCAGGCCGGGGAGGGCTACACCTTC. It specifies CSAQAGEGYTF.

CDR3 coding DNA: TGTGCCAGCAGCTTAGAAAGGAGGGACCTCGGTCTATTCTATGGCTACACCTTC. Translation: CASSLERRDLGLFYGYTF. The V call is TRBV7-9, the J call TRBJ1-2; weak D call: TRBD1 (5 bases). V was cut by 1 base and J by 4 bases, with 22 bases left in between. Germline CDR1 is SEHNR and CDR2 is FQNEAQ (reference sequence). The CDR3 runs 18 residues.

In this sample, this clone turned up a few times. A read error may produce the germline difference seen at one junction end. V and J are TRBV18 and TRBJ2-5; D may be TRBD2 (5 bases). In germline, CDR1 is KGHSH, CDR2 LQKENI. There are 15 residues in the CDR3. Written as DNA, the CDR3 is TGTGCCAGCTCACCACCGAGGAGGAACCAGGAGACCCAGTACTTC. Its translation: CASSPPRRNQETQYF.

This clone was seen a handful of times. One end of the junction varies from germline; a read error may be responsible. The DNA for the CDR3 is TGTGCCAGCAGCTTAGTTGAGACAGCCGGGAACTTTGGCTACACCTTC. Protein: CASSLVETAGNFGYTF. The chain joins TRBV7-9 to TRBJ1-2; perhaps TRBD1 as D (5 bases). Germline CDR1 reads SEHNR; CDR2 reads FQNEAQ (reference sequence). The CDR3 has 16 residues.

The V gene is TRBV7-2, the J gene TRBJ2-3, with D possibly being TRBD2 (6 bases). The ends were cut back, 0 bases at V and 0 bases at J, with 10 bases in the middle. The V gene's germline CDR1 is SGHTA and CDR2 FQGNSA. This CDR3 contains 16 residues. CDR3 amino acids: CASSLAGRGSTDTQYF. The CDR3 DNA is TGTGCCAGCAGCTTAGCGGGGCGGGGAAGCACAGATACGCAGTATTTT.

This clone has only a few counts. This chain uses TRBV5-6 with TRBJ2-7, with 10 nucleotides matching TRBD2. V dropped 0 bases and J dropped 6; count of bases not matched to a gene: 3. Germline CDR1 and CDR2: SGHDT and YYEEEE. The CDR3 totals 14 residues. The CDR3 loop is CASSLGAGGVEQYV. The CDR3 nucleotides are TGTGCCAGCAGCTTGGGAGCGGGAGGGGTCGAGCAGTACGTC.

V is TRBV7-9 and J is TRBJ2-1, with TRBD2 matching over 10 bases. The germline gives CDR1 SEHNR, CDR2 FQNEAQ (reference sequence). This CDR3 has 14 amino acids. J lost 6 bases, V lost 7 bases, and 6 bases had no gene match. CDR3 sequence reads: CASKELAGINEQFF. The CDR3 DNA reads TGTGCCAGCAAGGAACTAGCGGGAATCAATGAGCAGTTCTTC.